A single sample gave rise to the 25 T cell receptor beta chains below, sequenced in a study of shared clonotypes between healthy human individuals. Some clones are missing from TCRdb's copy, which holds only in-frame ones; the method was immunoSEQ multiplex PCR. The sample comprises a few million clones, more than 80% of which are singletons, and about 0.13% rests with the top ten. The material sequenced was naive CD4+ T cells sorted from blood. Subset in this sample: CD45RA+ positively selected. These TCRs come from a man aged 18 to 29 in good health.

CDR3 sequence reads: CAWSPTGGGYGYTF. The DNA of the CDR3 is TGTGCCTGGAGTCCGACAGGGGGCGGTTACGGCTACACCTTC. This chain links TRBV30 with TRBJ1-2; 10 nucleotides align to TRBD1. Trimming took 2 bases from V and 8 from J; bases not matched to a gene: 8. This CDR3 comprises 14 residues. Germline assignment: CDR1 GTSNPN and CDR2 SVGIG (reference sequence).

CDR3 sequence: CASSSPLQGFEQYF. The CDR3 nucleotides are TGTGCCAGCAGTTCCCCTTTACAGGGATTCGAGCAGTACTTC. V gene TRBV27 combines with J gene TRBJ2-7, with D tentatively TRBD1 (6 bases). Germline V gene lookup returns CDR1 MNHEY and CDR2 SMNVEV (reference sequence). V lost 4 bases and J lost 6, with 16 bases in between. This CDR3 is built from 14 residues.

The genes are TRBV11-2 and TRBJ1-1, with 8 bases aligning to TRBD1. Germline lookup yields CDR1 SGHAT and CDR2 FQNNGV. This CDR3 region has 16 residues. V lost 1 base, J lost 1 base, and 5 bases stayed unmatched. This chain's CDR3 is CASSLGAGGWNTEAFF. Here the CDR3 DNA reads TGTGCCAGCAGCTTAGGAGCAGGGGGCTGGAACACTGAAGCTTTCTTT.

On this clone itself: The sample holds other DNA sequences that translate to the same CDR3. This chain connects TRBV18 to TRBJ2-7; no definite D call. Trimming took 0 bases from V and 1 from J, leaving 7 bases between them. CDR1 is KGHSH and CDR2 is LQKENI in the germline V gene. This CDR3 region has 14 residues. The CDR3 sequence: CASSPPVSSYEQYF. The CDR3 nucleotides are TGTGCCAGCTCACCACCCGTTAGTTCCTACGAGCAGTACTTC.

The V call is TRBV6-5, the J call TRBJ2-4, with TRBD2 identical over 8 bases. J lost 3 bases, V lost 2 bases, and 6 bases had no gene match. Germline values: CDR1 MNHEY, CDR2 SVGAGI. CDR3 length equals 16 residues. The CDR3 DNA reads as TGTGCCAGCAGTTACGTTAGCGGGATCGGCAAAAACATTCAGTACTTC. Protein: CASSYVSGIGKNIQYF.

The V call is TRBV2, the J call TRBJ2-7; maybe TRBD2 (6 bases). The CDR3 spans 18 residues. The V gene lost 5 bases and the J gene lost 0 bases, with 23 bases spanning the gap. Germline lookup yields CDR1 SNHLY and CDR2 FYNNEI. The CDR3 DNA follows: TGTGCCAGCAGTCTAGAAGTTAATATTGGGACTTCCTCCTACGAGCAGTACTTC. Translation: CASSLEVNIGTSSYEQYF.

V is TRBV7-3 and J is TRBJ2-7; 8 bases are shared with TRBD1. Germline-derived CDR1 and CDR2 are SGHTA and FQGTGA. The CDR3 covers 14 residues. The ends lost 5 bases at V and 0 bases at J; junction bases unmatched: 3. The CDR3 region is CASSRDRYSYEQYF. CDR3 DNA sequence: TGTGCCAGCAGCCGGGACAGGTACTCCTACGAGCAGTACTTC.

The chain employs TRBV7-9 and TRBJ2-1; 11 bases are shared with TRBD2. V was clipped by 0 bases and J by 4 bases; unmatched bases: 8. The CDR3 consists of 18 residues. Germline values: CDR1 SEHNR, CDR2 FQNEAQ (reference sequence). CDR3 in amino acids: CASSLAYGSGRGYNEQFF. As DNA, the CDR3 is TGTGCCAGCAGCTTAGCGTATGGTAGCGGGAGGGGATACAATGAGCAGTTCTTC.

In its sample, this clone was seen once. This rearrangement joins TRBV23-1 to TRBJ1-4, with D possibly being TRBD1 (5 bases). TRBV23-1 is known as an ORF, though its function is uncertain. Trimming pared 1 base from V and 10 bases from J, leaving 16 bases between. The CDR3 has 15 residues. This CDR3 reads CASSQYGTLRGKLFF. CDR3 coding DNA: TGCGCCAGCAGTCAATATGGGACCCTCCGGGGAAAACTGTTTTTT.

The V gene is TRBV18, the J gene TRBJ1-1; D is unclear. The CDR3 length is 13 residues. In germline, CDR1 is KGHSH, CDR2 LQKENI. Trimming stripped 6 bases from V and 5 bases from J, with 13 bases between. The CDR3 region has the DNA TGTGCCAGCTCTCCCAAGGGAGTAACTGAAGCTTTCTTT. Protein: CASSPKGVTEAFF.

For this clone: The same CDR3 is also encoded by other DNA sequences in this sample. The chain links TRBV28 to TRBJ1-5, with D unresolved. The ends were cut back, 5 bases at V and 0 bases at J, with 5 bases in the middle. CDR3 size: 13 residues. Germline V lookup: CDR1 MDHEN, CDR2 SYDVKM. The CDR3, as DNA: TGTGCCAGCAGTCTGAATAGCAATCAGCCCCAGCATTTT. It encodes CASSLNSNQPQHF.

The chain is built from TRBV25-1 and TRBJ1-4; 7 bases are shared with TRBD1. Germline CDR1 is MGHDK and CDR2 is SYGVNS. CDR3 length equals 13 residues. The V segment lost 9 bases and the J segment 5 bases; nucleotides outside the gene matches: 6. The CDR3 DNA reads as TGTGCCAGTACAGGGGTCCTCAATGAAAAACTGTTTTTT. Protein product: CASTGVLNEKLFF. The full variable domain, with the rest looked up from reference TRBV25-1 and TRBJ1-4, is EADIYQTPRYLVIGTGKKITLECSQTMGHDKMYWYQQDPGMELHLIHYSYGVNSTEKGDLSSESTVSRIRTEHFPLTLESARPSHTSQYLCASTGVLNEKLFFGSGTQLSVL.

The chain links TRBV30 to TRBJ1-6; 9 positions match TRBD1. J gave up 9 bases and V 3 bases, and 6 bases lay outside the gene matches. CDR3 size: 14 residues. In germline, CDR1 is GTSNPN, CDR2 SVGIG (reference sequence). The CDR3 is CAWRRTGDPSPLHF. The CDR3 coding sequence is TGTGCCTGGAGACGGACAGGGGATCCTTCACCCCTCCACTTT.

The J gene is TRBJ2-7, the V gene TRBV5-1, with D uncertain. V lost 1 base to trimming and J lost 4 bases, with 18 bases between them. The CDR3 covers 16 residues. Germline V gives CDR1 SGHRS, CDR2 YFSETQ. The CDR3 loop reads CASSLTPPPNLYEQYF. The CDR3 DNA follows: TGCGCCAGCAGCTTGACTCCTCCCCCGAACCTGTACGAGCAGTACTTC.

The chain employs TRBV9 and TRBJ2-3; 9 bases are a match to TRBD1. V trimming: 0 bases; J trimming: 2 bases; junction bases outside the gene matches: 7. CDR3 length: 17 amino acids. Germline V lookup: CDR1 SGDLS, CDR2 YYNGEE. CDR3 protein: CASSVGTGTGFTDTQYF. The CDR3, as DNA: TGTGCCAGCAGCGTAGGGACGGGGACAGGGTTCACAGATACGCAGTATTTT.

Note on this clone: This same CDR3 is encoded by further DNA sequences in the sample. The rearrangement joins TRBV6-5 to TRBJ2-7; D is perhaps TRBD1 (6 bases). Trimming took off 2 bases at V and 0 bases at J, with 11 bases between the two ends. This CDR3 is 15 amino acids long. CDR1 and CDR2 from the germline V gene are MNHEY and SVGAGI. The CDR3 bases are TGTGCCAGCAGTTACGGGCAGGGGTCCTCCTACGAGCAGTACTTC. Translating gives CASSYGQGSSYEQYF.

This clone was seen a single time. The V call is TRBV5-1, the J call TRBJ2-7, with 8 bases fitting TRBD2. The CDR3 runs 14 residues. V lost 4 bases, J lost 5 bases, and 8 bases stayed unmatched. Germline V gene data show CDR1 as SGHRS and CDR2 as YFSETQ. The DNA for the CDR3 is TGCGCCAGCAGCCCGGGACTAGAGATCAACGAGCAGTACTTC. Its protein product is CASSPGLEINEQYF.

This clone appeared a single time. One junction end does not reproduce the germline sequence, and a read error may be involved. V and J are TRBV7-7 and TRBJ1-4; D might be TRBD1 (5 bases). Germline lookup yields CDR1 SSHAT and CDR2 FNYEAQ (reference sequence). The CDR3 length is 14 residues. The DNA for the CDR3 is TGTGCTAGCAGCTCAGGGCTGGTTGGTGAAAAACTGTTTTTT. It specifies CASSSGLVGEKLFF.

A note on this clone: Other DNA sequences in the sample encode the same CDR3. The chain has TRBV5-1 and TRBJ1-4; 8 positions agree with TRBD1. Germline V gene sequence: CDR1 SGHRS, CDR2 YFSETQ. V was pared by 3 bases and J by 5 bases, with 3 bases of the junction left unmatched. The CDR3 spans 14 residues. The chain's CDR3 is CASSSGQENEKLFF. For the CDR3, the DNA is TGCGCCAGCAGCTCGGGACAGGAAAATGAAAAACTGTTTTTT.

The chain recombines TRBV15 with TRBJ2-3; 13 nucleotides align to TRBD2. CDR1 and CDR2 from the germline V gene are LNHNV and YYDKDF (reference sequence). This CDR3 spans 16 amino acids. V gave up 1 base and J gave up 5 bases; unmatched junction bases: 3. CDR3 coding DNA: TGTGCCACCAGCAGAGGGACTAGCGGGGGTATAGATACGCAGTATTTT. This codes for CATSRGTSGGIDTQYF.

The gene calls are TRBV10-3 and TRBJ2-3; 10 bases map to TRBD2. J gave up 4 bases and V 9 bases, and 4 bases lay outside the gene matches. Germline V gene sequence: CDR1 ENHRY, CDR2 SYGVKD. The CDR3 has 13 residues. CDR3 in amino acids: CAMASGGADTQYF. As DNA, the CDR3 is TGTGCCATGGCTAGCGGGGGTGCAGATACGCAGTATTTT.

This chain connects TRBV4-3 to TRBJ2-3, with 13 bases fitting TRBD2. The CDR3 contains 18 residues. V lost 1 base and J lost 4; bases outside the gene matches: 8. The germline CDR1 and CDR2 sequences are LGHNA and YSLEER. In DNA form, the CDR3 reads TGCGCCAGCAGCCAAGGAGCCGGACTAGCGGGAGCCCCAGATACGCAGTATTTT. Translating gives CASSQGAGLAGAPDTQYF.

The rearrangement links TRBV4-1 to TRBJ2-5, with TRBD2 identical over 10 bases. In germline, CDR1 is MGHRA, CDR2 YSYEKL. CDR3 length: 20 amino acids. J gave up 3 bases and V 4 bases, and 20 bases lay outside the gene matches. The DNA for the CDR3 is TGCGCCAGCAGCCCAGTTGTGAGCGGGGGGGTAAAAATGGGTAAAGAGACCCAGTACTTC. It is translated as CASSPVVSGGVKMGKETQYF.

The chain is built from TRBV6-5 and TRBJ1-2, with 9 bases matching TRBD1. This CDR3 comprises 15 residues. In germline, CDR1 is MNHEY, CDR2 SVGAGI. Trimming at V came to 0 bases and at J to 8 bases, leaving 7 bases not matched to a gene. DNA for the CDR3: TGTGCCAGCAGTTACTCGAGGGACAGGGCAGGCGGCTACACCTTC. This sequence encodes CASSYSRDRAGGYTF.

For the CDR3, the DNA is TGTGCCAGCAGAACACCGGGACAGGGAACCTACGAGCAGTACTTC. Its translation: CASRTPGQGTYEQYF. This sequence joins TRBV28 and TRBJ2-7; TRBD1 matches at 9 bases. Germline CDR1 and CDR2: MDHEN and SYDVKM. CDR3 length: 15 amino acids. V was pared by 6 bases and J by 2 bases, with 8 bases of the junction left unmatched.